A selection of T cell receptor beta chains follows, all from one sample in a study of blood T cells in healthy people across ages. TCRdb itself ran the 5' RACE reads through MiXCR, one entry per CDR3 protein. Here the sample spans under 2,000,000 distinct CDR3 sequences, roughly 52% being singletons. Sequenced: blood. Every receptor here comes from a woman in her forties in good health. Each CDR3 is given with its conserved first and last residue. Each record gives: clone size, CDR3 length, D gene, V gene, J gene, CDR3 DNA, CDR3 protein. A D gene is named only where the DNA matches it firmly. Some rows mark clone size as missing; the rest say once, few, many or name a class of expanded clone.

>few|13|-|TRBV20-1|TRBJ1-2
TGCAGTGATCAAGTCAGGGGAGGCTATGGCTACACCTTC
CSDQVRGGYGYTF
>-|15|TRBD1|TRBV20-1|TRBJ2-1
TGCAGTGCTAGAGATCAGGGACAGGGGGCCTTTGAGCAGTTCTTC
CSARDQGQGAFEQFF
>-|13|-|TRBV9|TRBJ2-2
TGTGCCAGCAGCCCGTCAGCCTCCGGGGAGCTGTTTTTT
CASSPSASGELFF
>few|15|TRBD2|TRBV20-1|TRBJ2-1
TGCAGTGCTCCTTCTTTTAGCGGGGTGGGGAATGAGCAGTTCTTC
CSAPSFSGVGNEQFF
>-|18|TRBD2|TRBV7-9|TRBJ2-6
TGTGCCAGCAGCTCCGACGGACTAGCGGGCTCTGGGGCCAACGTCCTGACTTTC
CASSSDGLAGSGANVLTF
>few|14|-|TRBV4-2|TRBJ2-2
TGTGCCAGCAGCCAAGATCCGGGTACCGGGGAGCTGTTTTTT
CASSQDPGTGELFF
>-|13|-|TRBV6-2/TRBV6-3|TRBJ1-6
TGTGCCAGCAGGCGGACAGAATCTTCACCCCTCCACTTT
CASRRTESSPLHF
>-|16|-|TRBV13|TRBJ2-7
TGTGCCAGCAGCCCCCCGGGGGGACAGGAGAATTACGAGCAGTACTTC
CASSPPGGQENYEQYF
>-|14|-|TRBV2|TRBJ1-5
TGTGCCAGCAGTGAAGGAGGTCTCTATCAGCCCCAGCATTTT
CASSEGGLYQPQHF
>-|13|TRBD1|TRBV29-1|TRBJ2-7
TGCAGCGTTGAGTCGGACAGGGGCTACGAGCAGTACTTC
CSVESDRGYEQYF
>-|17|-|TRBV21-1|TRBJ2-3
TGTGCCAGCAGCAAAGGAAAGGAAGGGGGGGACACAGATACGCAGTATTTT
CASSKGKEGGDTDTQYF
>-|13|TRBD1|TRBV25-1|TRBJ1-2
TGTGCCAACAGGAACGACAGGGGCTATGGCTACACCTTC
CANRNDRGYGYTF
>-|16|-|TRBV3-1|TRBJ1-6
TGTGCCAGCAGCCCCGGGATTTTGGGGGGTAATTCACCCCTCCACTTT
CASSPGILGGNSPLHF
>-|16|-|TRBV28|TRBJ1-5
TGTGCCAGCAGTAGAAGGGGCCGGTATAGCAATCAGCCCCAGCATTTT
CASSRRGRYSNQPQHF
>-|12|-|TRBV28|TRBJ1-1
TGTGCCAGCAATGTGGGAAACACTGAAGCTTTCTTT
CASNVGNTEAFF
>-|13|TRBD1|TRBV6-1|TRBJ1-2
TGTGCCAGCAACAAAGGACAGGTTCGTGGCTACACCTTC
CASNKGQVRGYTF
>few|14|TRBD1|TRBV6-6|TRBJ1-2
TGTGCCAGCAGTTCCCCAGGGGGCTTGTTTGGCTACACCTTC
CASSSPGGLFGYTF
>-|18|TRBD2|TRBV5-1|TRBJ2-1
TGCGCCAGCAGCCCCGGACTAGCGGGGGGGCAAGCAAACAATGAGCAGTTCTTC
CASSPGLAGGQANNEQFF
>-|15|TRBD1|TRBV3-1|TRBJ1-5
TGTGCCAGCAGCCAAACGGGACAGGGCAATCAGCCCCAGCATTTT
CASSQTGQGNQPQHF
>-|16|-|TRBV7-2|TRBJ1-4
TGTGCCAGCAGCTTAGCGGCCAGCGGCATAGCGAAGAAACTGTTTTTT
CASSLAASGIAKKLFF
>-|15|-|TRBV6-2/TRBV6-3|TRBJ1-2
TGTGCCAGCAGCCTGGACGGGCCTCGAAGGGATGGCTACACCTTC
CASSLDGPRRDGYTF
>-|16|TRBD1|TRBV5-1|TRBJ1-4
TGCGCCAGCAGCTGGACCACAGGGGCAACTAATGAAAAACTGTTTTTT
CASSWTTGATNEKLFF
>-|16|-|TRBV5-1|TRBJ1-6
TGCGCCAGCAGCACAGGTGGACGAGGGATGAATTCACCCCTCCACTTT
CASSTGGRGMNSPLHF
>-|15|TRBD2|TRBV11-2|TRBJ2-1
TGTGCCAGCAGCGCCCAGAGCGGGGAGTACAATGAGCAGTTCTTC
CASSAQSGEYNEQFF